Below, 16 T cell receptor beta chains from the same sample are listed, as sequenced in a study of vaccination and CD4 T cells after COVID-19. No cognate antigen is known for these TCRs. Treatment reported: roughly nine-day PBMC culture with coronavirus spike peptide pools or control peptides (ViraFEST assay). CD4+ T cells that came from the unexposed donor were collected before the COVID-19 pandemic (2011-2018). Cultured CD4+ T cell DNA was sequenced using the Oncomine TCR Beta short-read assay. One entry per CDR3 protein results from TCRdb running MiXCR on the PCR reads. Among roughly 6,600 distinct CDR3 sequences listed, around 40% were seen once. Sequenced input: CD4+ T cells from blood, cultured in vitro. The receptor set was obtained from a human donor in good health.

The V and J genes are TRBV18 and TRBJ2-5; 11 nucleotides line up with TRBD1. After removal of 4 bases from V and 5 bases from J, the junction contained 9 bases not matched to a gene. The germline gives CDR1 KGHSH, CDR2 LQKENI. The CDR3 is 16 amino acids. In DNA form, the CDR3 reads TGTGCCAGCTCACTTTGGACAGGGGGCGCGTCGGAGACCCAGTACTTC. It is translated as CASSLWTGGASETQYF.

With respect to this clonotype: At one end the junction does not follow the germline gene, possibly because of a read error. The V and J genes are TRBV7-6 and TRBJ2-5; D unresolved. The CDR3 totals 13 residues. Germline V gene lookup returns CDR1 SGHVS and CDR2 FNYEAQ. The CDR3 region is CASSSDSQETQYF. CDR3 in DNA: TGTGCTAGCAGCTCTGATTCCCAAGAGACCCAGTACTTC.

With regard to this clonotype: In this CDR3 the conserved last residue, phenylalanine or tryptophan, is missing, so a read error is likely. V is TRBV20-1 and J is TRBJ1-1; D is perhaps TRBD1 (6 bases). V lost 6 bases, J lost 2 bases, and 16 bases lay in between. This CDR3 region has 14 residues. CDR1 and CDR2 (germline): DFQATT, SNEGSKA (reference sequence). The CDR3 spells CSAESQGINTEAFL. The CDR3 DNA sequence: TGCAGTGCGGAGTCACAGGGAATTAACACTGAAGCTTTCTTA.

This clonotype has more than one count but fewer than ten. V gene TRBV7-2 combines with J gene TRBJ1-1, with TRBD1 identical over 7 bases. Germline CDR1 SGHTA, CDR2 FQGNSA. This CDR3 spans 14 amino acids. Losses at the gene ends were 6 bases for V and 6 bases for J; bases not matched to a gene: 10. The CDR3: CASSLGTVLAEAFF. The CDR3 DNA reads TGTGCCAGCAGTCTCGGGACAGTTCTCGCTGAAGCTTTCTTT.

On this clonotype itself: The junction shows a germline mismatch at one end, possibly a read error. This chain links TRBV27 with TRBJ1-6, with a possible D match to TRBD1 (6 bases). CDR1 is MNHEY and CDR2 is SMNVEV in the germline V gene (reference sequence). The CDR3 consists of 14 residues. The CDR3 spells CASSLKQGTSPPHF. The CDR3 nucleotides are TGTGCCAGCAGTTTAAAACAGGGTACTTCACCCCCCCACTTT.

This clonotype was detected a few times. The V gene is TRBV7-2, the J gene TRBJ1-5, with TRBD1 as a possible D gene (5 bases). Trimming pared 1 base from V and 4 bases from J, leaving 11 bases between. CDR1 is SGHTA and CDR2 is FQGNSA in the germline V gene. The CDR3 spans 15 residues. The CDR3 spells CASSLGSGENQPQHF. The CDR3 coding sequence is TGTGCCAGCAGCTTAGGTTCGGGGGAGAATCAGCCCCAGCATTTT.

V usage is TRBV24-1 and J usage is TRBJ1-1; possible D gene TRBD1, 6 bases. The CDR3 totals 12 residues. The V gene's germline CDR1 is KGHDR and CDR2 SFDVKD. With 3 bases removed from V and 11 bases from J, the gap between germline ends came to 12 bases. Here the CDR3 DNA reads TGTGCCACCAGTGATATAACAGGGACCGCTTTCTTT. It codes for CATSDITGTAFF.

In its sample, this clonotype was seen a few times. The chain has TRBV6-5 and TRBJ1-6; 7 nucleotides align to TRBD1. CDR3 length: 16 residues. Germline lookup yields CDR1 MNHEY and CDR2 SVGAGI. V trimming: 0 bases; J trimming: 8 bases; junction bases outside the gene matches: 7. The chain's CDR3 is CASSYSPTGDYSPLHF. CDR3 sequence (DNA): TGTGCCAGCAGTTACTCGCCAACAGGGGACTATTCACCCCTCCACTTT.

The gene calls are TRBV19 and TRBJ1-5, with D uncertain. Germline values: CDR1 LNHDA, CDR2 SQIVND (reference sequence). This CDR3 is 14 amino acids long. V was pared by 7 bases and J by 0 bases, with 10 bases between. The CDR3 protein is CASNERPSNQPQHF. DNA for the CDR3: TGTGCCAGTAATGAGAGGCCTAGCAATCAGCCCCAGCATTTT.

Only a few counts were recorded for this clonotype. The gene calls are TRBV28 and TRBJ1-5; no definite D call. CDR3 size: 13 residues. The V end lost 7 bases, the J end lost 4 bases, and 11 bases lay between the germline ends. The germline CDR1 and CDR2 sequences are MDHEN and SYDVKM. The CDR3 reads CASKQDLNQPQHF. CDR3 nucleotide sequence: TGTGCCAGCAAACAAGACCTAAATCAGCCCCAGCATTTT.

V gene TRBV7-3 combines with J gene TRBJ2-5, with D uncertain. Trimming pared 2 bases from V and 5 bases from J, leaving 9 bases between. This CDR3 contains 13 residues. From germline, CDR1 is SGHTA and CDR2 FQGTGA. CDR3 region: CASSLGLWETQYF. The CDR3, as DNA: TGTGCCAGCAGCTTAGGGCTCTGGGAGACCCAGTACTTC. Supplemented by reference TRBV7-3 and TRBJ2-5, the full variable domain reads GAGVSQTPSNKVTEKGKYVELRCDPISGHTALYWYRQSLGQGPEFLIYFQGTGAADDSGLPNDRFFAVRPEGSVSTLKIQRTERGDSAVYLCASSLGLWETQYFGPGTRLLVL.

The chain combines TRBV9 with TRBJ1-2; D gene uncertain. Per germline, CDR1 SGDLS and CDR2 YYNGEE. This CDR3 has 13 amino acids. V was pared by 0 bases and J by 4 bases, with 7 bases between. CDR3 region: CASSVGTGYGYTF. In DNA form, the CDR3 reads TGTGCCAGCAGCGTAGGGACGGGCTATGGCTACACCTTC.

The J gene is TRBJ1-4, the V gene TRBV20-1, with 7 bases identical to TRBD1. The CDR3 runs 14 residues. The V segment lost 3 bases and the J segment 5 bases; nucleotides outside the gene matches: 6. Germline-derived CDR1 and CDR2 are DFQATT and SNEGSKA (reference sequence). The CDR3 DNA follows: TGCAGTGCTAGGGCCGGGACAGTGAATGAAAAACTGTTTTTT. Its translation is CSARAGTVNEKLFF.

J is TRBJ1-2 and V is TRBV12-3 or TRBV12-4; D unclear. Between the trimmed V and J ends, which lost 2 bases and 4 bases, there was a span of 5 bases. The CDR3 spans 12 residues. This CDR3 reads CASSLSSYGYTF. In DNA form, the CDR3 reads TGTGCCAGCAGTTTATCAAGCTATGGCTACACCTTC.

By its share, this clonotype is large. This chain connects TRBV27 to TRBJ2-5; D may correspond to TRBD1 or TRBD2 (5 bases each). V was clipped by 0 bases and J by 5 bases, with 7 bases between them. CDR1 and CDR2 from the germline V gene are MNHEY and SMNVEV (reference sequence). The CDR3 is 13 residues long. This CDR3 reads CASSLSWGETQYF. CDR3 nucleotides: TGTGCCAGCAGTTTATCCTGGGGGGAGACCCAGTACTTC.

A few counts support this clonotype. The rearrangement uses TRBV7-3 and TRBJ2-2, with D uncertain. This CDR3 region has 13 residues. V lost 1 base to trimming and J lost 7 bases, with 7 bases between them. Germline assignment: CDR1 SGHTA and CDR2 FQGTGA. The CDR3 protein is CASSLIEGGELFF. CDR3 nucleotides: TGTGCCAGCAGCTTAATTGAAGGCGGGGAGCTGTTTTTT.